The sequence of this T cell receptor (beta chain) was determined in a study of shared clonotypes between healthy human individuals (dated by TCRdb to 2020 to 2022). About the full investigation: The cohort included a few men and a couple of women between 18 and 49 years of age. To estimate repertoire size and how much clonotype sharing occurs between individuals, the study deeply sequenced the blood TCR repertoires of about 5 healthy adults. Libraries were prepared and TCR repertoires were sequenced by different laboratories using diverse techniques, in order to increase sequencing depth and limit assay-specific biases. Leukapheresis yielded between about 0.85 and 10 billion PBMCs per donor. The study at large found these results: Pairwise subsampling indicated that sequencing depth was expected to affect the degree of clonotype sharing among donors. Sampling was restricted to blood, and TCR repertoires in tissues likely differ from the TCR repertoires found in blood. Because the study included only a small number of donors, the genetic and exposure-history diversity represented was limited.

Using the deep immunoSEQ assay, TCR CDR3 regions were amplified from genomic DNA by multiplex PCR. Extracted genomic DNA from each cell subset was distributed evenly across all wells of several immunoSEQ 96-well plates, and each plate was treated as a replicate. Each replicate PCR for unsorted PBMC received 300 to 350 ng genomic DNA, equal to approximately 29,000 T cell genomes. Ten immunoSEQ deep assay plates were used to sequence the unsorted PBMC genomic DNA. The purified libraries were quantified using a Qubit 3.0 fluorometer, sized with a Bioanalyzer 2100, and then quantified again using the KAPA Library Quantification kit. Each immunoSEQ 96-well plate was sequenced on its own single-read 150-cycle Illumina NextSeq 550 flow cell. The paper's data handling went like this. Because the immunoSEQ output held only junctional sequences and lacked quality scores, the filtering could not match the filtering applied to full-length reads. Sequences were annotated with PyIR, a Python wrapper for IgBLAST v1.9, and V/J genes and CDR3 were assigned using IMGT germline references. Reads with weak V/J assignments (E-value above 1e-6), missing CDR3, stop codons, out-of-frame junctions, or ambiguous translated residues were removed. V3J clonotypes were defined as sequences sharing an identical inferred V gene, J gene, and CDR3 amino acid sequence. Percentage overlap between repertoires was calculated by dividing the number of shared unique clonotypes by the size of the smaller repertoire. Repertoire richness was assessed with RTK rarefaction, the Chao1 estimator, and Recon v2.1 estimates of unobserved clonotypes. What TCRdb holds here is the immuneACCESS table cut down to in-frame rearrangements. Part of the clones is not present; checked against another copy, under half of the missing clones reflect an unresolved V gene, and the others are unexplained. That table is the source of V, J and clone size, and D and trimming were worked out from the DNA. Across this sample there are about 490,000 clones, with around 80% seen only once. The biggest ten clones account for approximately 12% of the sample.

This clone turned up a few times. Its antigen has not been determined. The CDR3 does not close with the conserved phenylalanine or tryptophan, likely indicating a read error. Looking up the germline V gene yields CDR1 SGHTA and CDR2 FQGNSA. The CDR3 is 14 residues long, counting both termini. The kept DNA is CDR3 alone, 42 bases in frame from the first base. Here V drops 2 bases and J drops 4 bases, and the junction holds 0 bases not matched to any gene. Healthy HIV-negative adults with no recently reported acute infections or vaccinations were included as donors. Every donor was a Caucasian adult residing in Nashville, Tennessee, USA. For unsorted samples, about 90 million PBMCs were counted and genomic DNA was extracted with the QIAamp DNA Blood Mini kit. After blood collection by leukapheresis, PBMCs were isolated using Ficoll-Histopaque density gradient centrifugation and then cryopreserved in the vapor phase of liquid nitrogen.

The chain links TRBV7-2 with TRBJ2-7; a stretch of 12 junction bases matches TRBD2. The sequencing sample was made of PBMCs. This sequence originates from a middle-aged woman in good health. Some clones in this sample may be carry-over from other donors' samples. The DNA sequence is TGTGCCAGCAGCTTAACTAGCGGGAGGTACGAGCAGTACTTA. Translation gives CASSLTSGRYEQYL.